The clone carrying this TCR beta chain was seen ten or more times. No antigen is known for it. The sample originates from a study of T cells after yellow fever vaccination. Notes on the study in general: The secondary response was weaker but peaked faster, day 5 versus 15.

TCR cDNA, made by 5'RACE template switching, carried an added universal primer site and UMIs. TCRdb reprocessed the 5' RACE reads with MiXCR, giving one entry per CDR3 protein. The table has some 350,000 distinct CDR3 sequences, 8.5% to 9% seen once. The CDR3 length is 15 residues. Germline V gene data show CDR1 as DFQATT and CDR2 as SNEGSKA (reference sequence). Trimming took 0 bases from V and 8 from J, leaving 16 bases between them. This sample comprised PBMCs, obtained on the day of the first yellow fever vaccination. This sequence was found in a man aged 18 to 30 who received the YFV17D yellow fever vaccine. This sequence joins TRBV20-1 and TRBJ1-4; D not certain. CDR3 sequence: CSARDPGESREKLFF. The CDR3 nucleotides are TGCAGTGCTAGAGACCCCGGTGAAAGCAGGGAAAAACTGTTTTTT.